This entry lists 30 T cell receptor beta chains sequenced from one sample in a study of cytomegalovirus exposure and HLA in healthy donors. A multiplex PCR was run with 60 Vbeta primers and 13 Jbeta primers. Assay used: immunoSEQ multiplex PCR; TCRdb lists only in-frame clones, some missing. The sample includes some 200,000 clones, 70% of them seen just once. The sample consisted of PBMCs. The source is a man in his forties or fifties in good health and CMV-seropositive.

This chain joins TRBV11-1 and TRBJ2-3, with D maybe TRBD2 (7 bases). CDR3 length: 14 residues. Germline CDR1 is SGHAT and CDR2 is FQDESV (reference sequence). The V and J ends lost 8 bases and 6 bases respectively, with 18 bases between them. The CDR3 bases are TGTGCCAGCTGCGGGGGCGGGACTACTGATACGCAGTATTTT. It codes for CASCGGGTTDTQYF.

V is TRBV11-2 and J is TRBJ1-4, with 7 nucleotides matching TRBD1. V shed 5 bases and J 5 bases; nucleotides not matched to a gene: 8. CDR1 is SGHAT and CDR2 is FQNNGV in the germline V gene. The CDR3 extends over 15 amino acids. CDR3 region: CASSPTGVRNEKLFF. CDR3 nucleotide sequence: TGTGCCAGCAGCCCTACAGGGGTAAGGAATGAAAAACTGTTTTTT. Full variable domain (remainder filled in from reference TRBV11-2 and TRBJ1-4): EAGVAQSPRYKIIEKRQSVAFWCNPISGHATLYWYQQILGQGPKLLIQFQNNGVVDDSQLPKDRFSAERLKGVDSTLKIQPAKLEDSAVYLCASSPTGVRNEKLFFGSGTQLSVL.

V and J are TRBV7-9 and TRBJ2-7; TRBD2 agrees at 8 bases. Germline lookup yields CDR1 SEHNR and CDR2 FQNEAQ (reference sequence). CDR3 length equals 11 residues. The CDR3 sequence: CASSAGTRVLV. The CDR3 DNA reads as TGTGCCAGCAGCGCCGGGACTAGAGTCTTGGTC.

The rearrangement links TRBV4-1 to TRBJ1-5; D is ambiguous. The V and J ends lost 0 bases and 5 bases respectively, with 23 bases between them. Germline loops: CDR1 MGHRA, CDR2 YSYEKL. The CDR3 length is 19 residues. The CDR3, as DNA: TGCGCCAGCAGCCAAGACTGGCACTCAAACCCCCCCGAGGATCAGCCCCAGCATTTT. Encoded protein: CASSQDWHSNPPEDQPQHF.

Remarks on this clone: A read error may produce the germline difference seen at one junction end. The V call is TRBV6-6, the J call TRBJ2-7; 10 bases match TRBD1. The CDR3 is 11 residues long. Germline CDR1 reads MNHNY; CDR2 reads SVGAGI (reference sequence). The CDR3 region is CASRTGTGVNF. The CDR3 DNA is TGTGCCAGCAGGACCGGGACAGGGGTGAACTTC.

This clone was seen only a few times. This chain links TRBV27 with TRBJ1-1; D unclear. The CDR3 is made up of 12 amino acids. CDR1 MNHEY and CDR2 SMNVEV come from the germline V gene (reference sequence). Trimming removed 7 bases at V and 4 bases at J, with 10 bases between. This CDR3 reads CASTPGSTEAFF. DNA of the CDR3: TGTGCCAGCACTCCCGGGTCCACTGAAGCTTTCTTT.

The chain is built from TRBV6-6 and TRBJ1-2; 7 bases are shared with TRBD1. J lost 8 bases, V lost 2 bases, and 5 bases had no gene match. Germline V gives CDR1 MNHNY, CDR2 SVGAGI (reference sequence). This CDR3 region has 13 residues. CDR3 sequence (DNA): TGTGCCAGCAGTTACGATTTACAGGGGGGCTACACCTTC. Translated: CASSYDLQGGYTF.

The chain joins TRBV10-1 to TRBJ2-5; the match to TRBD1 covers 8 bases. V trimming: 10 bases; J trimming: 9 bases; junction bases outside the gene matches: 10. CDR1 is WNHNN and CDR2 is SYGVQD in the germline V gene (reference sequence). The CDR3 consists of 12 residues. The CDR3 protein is CATRTGFRSQYF. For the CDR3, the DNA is TGCGCCACCAGGACAGGGTTTAGATCCCAGTACTTC.

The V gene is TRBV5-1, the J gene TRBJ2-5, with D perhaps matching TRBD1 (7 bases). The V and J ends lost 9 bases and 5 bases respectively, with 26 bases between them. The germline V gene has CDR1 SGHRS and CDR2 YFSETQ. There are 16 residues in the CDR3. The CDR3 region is CATKQNRGLVGETQYF. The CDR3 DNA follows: TGCGCCACCAAGCAAAACAGGGGACTGGTTGGGGAGACCCAGTACTTC.

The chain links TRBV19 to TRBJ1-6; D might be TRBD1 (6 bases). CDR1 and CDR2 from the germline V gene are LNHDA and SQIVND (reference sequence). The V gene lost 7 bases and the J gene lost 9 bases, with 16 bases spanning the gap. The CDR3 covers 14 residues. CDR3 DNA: TGTGCCAGTACCGACGGACAGTCCTTTTCACCCCTCCACTTT. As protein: CASTDGQSFSPLHF.

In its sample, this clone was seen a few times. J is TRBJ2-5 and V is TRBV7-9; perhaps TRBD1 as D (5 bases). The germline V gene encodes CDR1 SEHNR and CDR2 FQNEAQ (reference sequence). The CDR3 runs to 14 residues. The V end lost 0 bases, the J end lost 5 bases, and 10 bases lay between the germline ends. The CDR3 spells CASSLALGAETQYF. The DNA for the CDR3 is TGTGCCAGCAGCTTAGCCCTAGGGGCGGAGACCCAGTACTTC.

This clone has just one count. CDR3 sequence reads: CASSLERTGVEQYF. DNA of the CDR3: TGTGCCAGCAGCTTAGAGAGGACAGGGGTCGAGCAGTACTTC. This chain joins TRBV11-2 and TRBJ2-7; 9 nucleotides align to TRBD1. With V trimmed by 0 bases and J by 6 bases, 3 bases remained unmatched. The germline V gene encodes CDR1 SGHAT and CDR2 FQNNGV. This CDR3 is built from 14 residues. Full variable domain (outside the CDR3, taken from reference TRBV11-2 and TRBJ2-7): EAGVAQSPRYKIIEKRQSVAFWCNPISGHATLYWYQQILGQGPKLLIQFQNNGVVDDSQLPKDRFSAERLKGVDSTLKIQPAKLEDSAVYLCASSLERTGVEQYFGPGTRLTVT.

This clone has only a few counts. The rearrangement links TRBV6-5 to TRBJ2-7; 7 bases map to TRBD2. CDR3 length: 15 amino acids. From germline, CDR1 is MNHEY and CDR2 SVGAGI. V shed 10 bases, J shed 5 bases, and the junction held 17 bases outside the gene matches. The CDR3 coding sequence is TGTGCCACCCACCGGGGAGGGCTGGGCCCTGACGAGCAGTACTTC. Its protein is CATHRGGLGPDEQYF.

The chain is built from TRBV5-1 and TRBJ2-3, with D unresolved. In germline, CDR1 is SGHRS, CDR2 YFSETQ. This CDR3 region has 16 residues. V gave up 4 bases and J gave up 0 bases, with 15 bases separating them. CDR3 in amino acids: CASSPPTAPSTDTQYF. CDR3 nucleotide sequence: TGCGCCAGCAGCCCACCCACTGCCCCTAGCACAGATACGCAGTATTTT.

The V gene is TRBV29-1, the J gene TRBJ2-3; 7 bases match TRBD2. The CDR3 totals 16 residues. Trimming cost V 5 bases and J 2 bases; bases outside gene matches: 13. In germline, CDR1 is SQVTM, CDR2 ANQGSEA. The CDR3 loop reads CSVRGEGGVSTDTQYF. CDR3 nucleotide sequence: TGCAGCGTTCGGGGGGAAGGTGGCGTATCCACAGATACGCAGTATTTT.

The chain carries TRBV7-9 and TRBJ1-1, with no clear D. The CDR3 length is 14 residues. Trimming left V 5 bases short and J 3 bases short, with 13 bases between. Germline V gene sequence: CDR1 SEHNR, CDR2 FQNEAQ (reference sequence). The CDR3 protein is CASSLDTLDTEAFF. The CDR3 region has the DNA TGTGCCAGCAGCCTCGACACCTTGGACACTGAAGCTTTCTTT.

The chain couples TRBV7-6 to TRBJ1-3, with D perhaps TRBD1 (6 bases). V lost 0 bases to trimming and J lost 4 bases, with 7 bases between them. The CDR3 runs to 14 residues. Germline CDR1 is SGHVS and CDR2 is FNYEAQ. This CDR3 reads CASSLAGQGNTIYF. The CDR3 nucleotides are TGTGCCAGCAGCTTAGCGGGACAAGGAAACACCATATATTTT.

CDR3 amino acids: CASSEVKQEQFF. As DNA, the CDR3 is TGTGCCAGCAGTGAAGTGAAACAGGAGCAGTTCTTC. This rearrangement joins TRBV2 to TRBJ2-1; no reliable D call. There are 12 residues in the CDR3. The germline CDR1 and CDR2 sequences are SNHLY and FYNNEI. V gave up 1 base and J gave up 10 bases, with 8 bases separating them.

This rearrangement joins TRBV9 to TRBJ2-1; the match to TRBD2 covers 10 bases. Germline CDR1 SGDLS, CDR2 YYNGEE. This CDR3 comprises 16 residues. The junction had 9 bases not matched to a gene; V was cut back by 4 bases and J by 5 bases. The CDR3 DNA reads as TGTGCCAGCAGCCGCTTTGGACTAGCGGCCAACAATGAGCAGTTCTTC. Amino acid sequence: CASSRFGLAANNEQFF.

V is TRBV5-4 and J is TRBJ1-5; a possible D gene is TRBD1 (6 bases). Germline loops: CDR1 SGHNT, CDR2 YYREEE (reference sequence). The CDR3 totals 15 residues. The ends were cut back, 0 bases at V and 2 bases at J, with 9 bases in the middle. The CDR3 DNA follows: TGTGCCAGCAGCTTGGGGGCAGGGGGCAATCAGCCCCAGCATTTT. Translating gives CASSLGAGGNQPQHF.

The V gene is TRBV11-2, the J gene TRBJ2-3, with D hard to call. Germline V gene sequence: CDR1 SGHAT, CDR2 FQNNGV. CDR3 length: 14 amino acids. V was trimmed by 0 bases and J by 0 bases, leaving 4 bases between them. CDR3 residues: CASSLDRSTDTQYF. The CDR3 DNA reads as TGTGCCAGCAGCTTAGACAGGAGCACAGATACGCAGTATTTT.

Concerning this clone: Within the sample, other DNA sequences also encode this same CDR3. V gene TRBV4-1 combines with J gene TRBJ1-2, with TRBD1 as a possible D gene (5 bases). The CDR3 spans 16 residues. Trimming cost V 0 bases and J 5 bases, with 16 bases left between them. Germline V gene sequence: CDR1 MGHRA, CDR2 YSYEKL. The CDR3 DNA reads TGCGCCAGCAGCCAAGATATGCGCCAGGGAGGATATGGCTACACCTTC. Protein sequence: CASSQDMRQGGYGYTF.

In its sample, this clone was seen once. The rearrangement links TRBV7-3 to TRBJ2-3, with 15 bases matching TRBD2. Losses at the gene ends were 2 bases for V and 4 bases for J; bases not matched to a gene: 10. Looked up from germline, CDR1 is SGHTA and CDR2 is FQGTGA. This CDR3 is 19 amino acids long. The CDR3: CASSLLRRTSGGAPDTQYF. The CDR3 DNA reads TGTGCCAGCAGCTTATTGCGTAGGACTAGCGGGGGGGCCCCAGATACGCAGTATTTT. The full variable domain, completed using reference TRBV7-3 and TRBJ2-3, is GAGVSQTPSNKVTEKGKYVELRCDPISGHTALYWYRQSLGQGPEFLIYFQGTGAADDSGLPNDRFFAVRPEGSVSTLKIQRTERGDSAVYLCASSLLRRTSGGAPDTQYFGPGTRLTVL.

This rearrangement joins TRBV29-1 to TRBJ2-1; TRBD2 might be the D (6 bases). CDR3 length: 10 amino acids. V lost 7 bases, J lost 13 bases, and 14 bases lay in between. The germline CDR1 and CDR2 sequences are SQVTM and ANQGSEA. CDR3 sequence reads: CSGERDSQFF. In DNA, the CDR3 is TGCAGCGGGGAGAGGGACTCACAGTTCTTC.

CDR3 in amino acids: CASSLEVSLGADTQYF. CDR3 DNA sequence: TGTGCCAGCAGCTTAGAGGTCAGTCTAGGCGCAGATACGCAGTATTTT. The chain couples TRBV7-2 to TRBJ2-3; D is undetermined. V shed 1 base and J shed 4 bases, with 15 bases lying between them. Germline V lookup: CDR1 SGHTA, CDR2 FQGNSA. CDR3 size: 16 residues. Looking up the rest from reference TRBV7-2 and TRBJ2-3 gives the full variable domain: GAGVSQSPSNKVTEKGKDVELRCDPISGHTALYWYRQSLGQGLEFLIYFQGNSAPDKSGLPSDRFSAERTGGSVSTLTIQRTQQEDSAVYLCASSLEVSLGADTQYFGPGTRLTVL.

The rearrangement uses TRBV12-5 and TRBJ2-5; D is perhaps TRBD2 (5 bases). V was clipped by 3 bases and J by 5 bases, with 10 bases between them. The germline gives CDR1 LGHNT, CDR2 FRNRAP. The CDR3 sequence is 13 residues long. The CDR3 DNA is TGTGCTAGTGGTTTCGGTCTAGCCGAGACCCAGTACTTC. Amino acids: CASGFGLAETQYF.

DNA of the CDR3: TGTGCCAGCAGTTATGACTTCGCAAAGAGTCGAAATGAGCAGTTCTTC. Its translation is CASSYDFAKSRNEQFF. V gene TRBV6-6 combines with J gene TRBJ2-1, with unresolved D. The CDR3 has 16 residues. CDR1 is MNHNY, CDR2 SVGAGI, per germline (reference sequence). V gave up 3 bases and J gave up 7 bases, with 19 bases separating them.

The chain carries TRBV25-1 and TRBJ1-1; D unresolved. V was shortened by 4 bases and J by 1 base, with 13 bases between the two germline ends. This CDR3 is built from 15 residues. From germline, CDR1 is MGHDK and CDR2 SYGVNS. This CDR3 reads CASSANKKSNTEAFF. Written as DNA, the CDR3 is TGTGCCAGCAGTGCGAACAAGAAATCGAACACTGAAGCTTTCTTT.

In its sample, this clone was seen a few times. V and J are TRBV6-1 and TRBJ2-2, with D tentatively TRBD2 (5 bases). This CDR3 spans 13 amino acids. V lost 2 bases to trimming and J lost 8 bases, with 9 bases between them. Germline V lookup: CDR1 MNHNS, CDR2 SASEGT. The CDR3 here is CASSEFPGGELFF. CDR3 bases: TGTGCCAGCAGTGAATTCCCGGGAGGGGAGCTGTTTTTT.

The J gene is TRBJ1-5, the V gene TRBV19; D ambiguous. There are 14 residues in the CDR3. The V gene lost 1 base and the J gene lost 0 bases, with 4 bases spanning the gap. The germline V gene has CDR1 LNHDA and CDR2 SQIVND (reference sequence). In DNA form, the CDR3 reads TGTGCCAGTAGTATAGTCGGTAGCAATCAGCCCCAGCATTTT. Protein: CASSIVGSNQPQHF. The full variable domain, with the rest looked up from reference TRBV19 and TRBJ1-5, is DGGITQSPKYLFRKEGQNVTLSCEQNLNHDAMYWYRQDPGQGLRLIYYSQIVNDFQKGDIAEGYSVSREKKESFPLTVTSAQKNPTAFYLCASSIVGSNQPQHFGDGTRLSIL.